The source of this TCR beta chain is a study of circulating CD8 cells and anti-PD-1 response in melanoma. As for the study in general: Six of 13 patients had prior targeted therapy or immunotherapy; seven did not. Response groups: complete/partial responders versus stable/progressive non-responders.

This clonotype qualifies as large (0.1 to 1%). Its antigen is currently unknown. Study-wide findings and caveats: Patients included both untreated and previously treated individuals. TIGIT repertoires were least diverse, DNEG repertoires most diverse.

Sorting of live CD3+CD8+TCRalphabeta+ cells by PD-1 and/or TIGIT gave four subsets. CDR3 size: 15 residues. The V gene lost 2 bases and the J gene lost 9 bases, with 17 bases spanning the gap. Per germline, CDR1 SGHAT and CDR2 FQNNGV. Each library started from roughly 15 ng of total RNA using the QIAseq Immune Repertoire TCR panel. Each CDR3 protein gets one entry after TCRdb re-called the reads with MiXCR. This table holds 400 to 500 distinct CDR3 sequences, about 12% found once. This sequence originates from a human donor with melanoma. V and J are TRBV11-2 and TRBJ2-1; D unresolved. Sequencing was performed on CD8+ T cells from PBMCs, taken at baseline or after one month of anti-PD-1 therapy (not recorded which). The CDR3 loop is CASSLRIVSDGEQFF. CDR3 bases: TGTGCCAGCAGCTTAAGGATCGTATCGGACGGTGAGCAGTTCTTC.